A selection of T cell receptor beta chains follows, all from one sample in a study of shared clonotypes between healthy human individuals. Assay used: immunoSEQ multiplex PCR; TCRdb lists only in-frame clones, some missing. The sample shows under 1,100,000 clones, roughly 75% of them seen only once. What was sequenced was memory CD4+ T cells sorted from blood. Receptors originate from a man between 18 and 35 years old in good health. The CDR3 runs from the conserved cysteine through the conserved F or W. D genes are given only for firm matches. Expanded clones get a size class; other rows say once, few or many, or leave the size out.

J: TRBJ2-1; D: .; size: few; V: TRBV21-1; CDR3: CASAKGSSGRVANEQFF; DNA: TGTGCCAGCGCAAAGGGGTCTAGCGGGAGGGTCGCCAATGAGCAGTTCTTC
J: TRBJ2-5; D: TRBD1; size: .; V: TRBV6-1; CDR3: CASGQAQETQYF; DNA: TGTGCCAGCGGACAGGCGCAAGAGACCCAGTACTTC
J: TRBJ1-4; D: TRBD1; size: .; V: TRBV15; CDR3: CATSRDSGTGAEKLFF; DNA: TGTGCCACCAGCAGAGATTCCGGGACAGGGGCTGAAAAACTGTTTTTT
J: TRBJ2-3; D: .; size: .; V: TRBV10-1; CDR3: CASSRDSTDTQYF; DNA: TGCGCCAGCAGCCGGGACAGCACAGATACGCAGTATTTT
J: TRBJ1-2; D: TRBD1; size: .; V: TRBV14; CDR3: CASSQDRSGGGYTF; DNA: TGTGCCAGCAGCCAAGACCGGTCAGGGGGTGGCTACACCTTC
J: TRBJ1-6; D: TRBD1; size: .; V: TRBV9; CDR3: CASSGPRDRVNSPLHF; DNA: TGTGCCAGCTCCGGGCCGCGGGACAGGGTGAATTCACCCCTCCACTTT
J: TRBJ2-5; D: .; size: .; V: TRBV5-6; CDR3: CASSLRRDGVGETQYF; DNA: TGTGCCAGCAGCCTACGCAGGGATGGAGTAGGAGAGACCCAGTACTTC
J: TRBJ2-7; D: .; size: .; V: TRBV6-5; CDR3: CASSYRNEQYF; DNA: TGTGCCAGCAGTTACCGGAACGAGCAGTACTTC
J: TRBJ1-4; D: TRBD1; size: once; V: TRBV5-1; CDR3: CASSLFSRAGTGDEKLFF; DNA: TGCGCCAGCAGCTTGTTTAGCCGCGCCGGGACAGGGGACGAAAAACTGTTTTTT
J: TRBJ1-3; D: .; size: many; V: TRBV11-2; CDR3: CASSLEGRPENTIYF; DNA: TGTGCCAGCAGCTTAGAAGGGCGACCCGAAAACACCATATATTTT
J: TRBJ2-2; D: .; size: .; V: TRBV9; CDR3: CASSVSAGAHTGELFF; DNA: TGTGCCAGCAGCGTATCCGCGGGGGCCCACACCGGGGAGCTGTTTTTT
J: TRBJ1-5; D: .; size: .; V: TRBV4-1; CDR3: CASSQEGGQPQHF; DNA: TGCGCCAGCAGCCAAGAGGGAGGGCAGCCCCAGCATTTT
J: TRBJ2-5; D: .; size: .; V: TRBV9; CDR3: CASSINGGEETQYF; DNA: TGTGCCAGCAGCATTAATGGCGGGGAAGAGACCCAGTACTTC
J: TRBJ2-2; D: TRBD1; size: .; V: TRBV2; CDR3: CASSLQGKNTGELFF; DNA: TGTGCCAGCAGCCTACAGGGGAAGAACACCGGGGAGCTGTTTTTT